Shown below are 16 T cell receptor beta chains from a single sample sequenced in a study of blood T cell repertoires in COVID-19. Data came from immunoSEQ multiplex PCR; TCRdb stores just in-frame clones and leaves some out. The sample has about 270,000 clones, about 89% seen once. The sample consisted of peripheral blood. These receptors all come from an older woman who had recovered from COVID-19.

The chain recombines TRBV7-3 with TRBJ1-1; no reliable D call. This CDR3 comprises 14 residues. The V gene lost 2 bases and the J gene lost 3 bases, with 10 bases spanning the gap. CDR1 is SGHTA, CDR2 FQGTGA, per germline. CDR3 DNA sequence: TGTGCCAGCAGCTTAGGAGGCCCCCACACTGAAGCTTTCTTT. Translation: CASSLGGPHTEAFF.

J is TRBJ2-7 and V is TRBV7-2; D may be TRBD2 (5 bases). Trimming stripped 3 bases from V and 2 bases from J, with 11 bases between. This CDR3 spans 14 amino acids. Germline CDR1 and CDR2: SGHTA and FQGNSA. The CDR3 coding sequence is TGTGCCAGCAGCTTGAACGCGGGCCCCTACGAGCAGTACTTC. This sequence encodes CASSLNAGPYEQYF. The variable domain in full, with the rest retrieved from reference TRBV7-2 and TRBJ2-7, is GAGVSQSPSNKVTEKGKDVELRCDPISGHTALYWYRQSLGQGLEFLIYFQGNSAPDKSGLPSDRFSAERTGGSVSTLTIQRTQQEDSAVYLCASSLNAGPYEQYFGPGTRLTVT.

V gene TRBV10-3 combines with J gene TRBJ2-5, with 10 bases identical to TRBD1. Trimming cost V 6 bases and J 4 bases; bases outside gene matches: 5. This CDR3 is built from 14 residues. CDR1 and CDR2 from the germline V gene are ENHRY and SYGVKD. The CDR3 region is CAIRRGQGTETQYF. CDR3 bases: TGTGCCATCAGGCGGGGACAGGGGACAGAGACCCAGTACTTC.

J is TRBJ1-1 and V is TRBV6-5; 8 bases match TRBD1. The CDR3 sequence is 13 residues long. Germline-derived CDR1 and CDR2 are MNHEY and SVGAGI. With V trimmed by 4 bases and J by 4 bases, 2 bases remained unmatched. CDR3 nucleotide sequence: TGTGCCAGCAGTTCGACAGGGGCCACTGAAGCTTTCTTT. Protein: CASSSTGATEAFF.

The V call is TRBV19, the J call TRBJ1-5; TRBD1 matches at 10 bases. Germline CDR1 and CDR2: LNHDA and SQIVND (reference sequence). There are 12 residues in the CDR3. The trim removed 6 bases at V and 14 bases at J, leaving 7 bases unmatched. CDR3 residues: CASRGQGWGEHF. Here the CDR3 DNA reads TGTGCCAGTAGGGGACAGGGGTGGGGGGAGCATTTT.

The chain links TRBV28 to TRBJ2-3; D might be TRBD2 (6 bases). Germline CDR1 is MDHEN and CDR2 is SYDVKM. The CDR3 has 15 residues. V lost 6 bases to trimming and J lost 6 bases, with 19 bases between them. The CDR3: CASSPGTEDWDTQYF. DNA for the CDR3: TGTGCCAGCAGCCCCGGGACTGAAGATTGGGATACGCAGTATTTT.

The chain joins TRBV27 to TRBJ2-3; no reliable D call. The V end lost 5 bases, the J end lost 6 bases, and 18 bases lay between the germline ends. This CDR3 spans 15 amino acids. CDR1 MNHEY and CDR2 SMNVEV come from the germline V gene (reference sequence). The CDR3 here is CASSKETDATDTQYF. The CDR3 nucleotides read TGTGCCAGCAGTAAAGAAACAGATGCCACTGATACGCAGTATTTT.

The CDR3 spells CASSGLGGGYGYTF. In nucleotides, the CDR3 is TGTGCCAGCAGCGGTCTTGGGGGGGGCTATGGCTACACCTTC. V is TRBV6-5 and J is TRBJ1-2, with D possibly TRBD1 on 5 matching bases. V dropped 6 bases and J dropped 4 bases, with 15 bases sitting between them. Per the germline V gene, CDR1 is MNHEY and CDR2 is SVGAGI. This CDR3 is 14 amino acids long.

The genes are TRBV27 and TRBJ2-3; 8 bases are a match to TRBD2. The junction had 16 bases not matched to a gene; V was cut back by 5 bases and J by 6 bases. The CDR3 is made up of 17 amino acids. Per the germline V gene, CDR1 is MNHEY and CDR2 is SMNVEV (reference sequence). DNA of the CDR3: TGTGCCAGCAGTCCCCGTCGAACTAGCGGTGGATTGGATACGCAGTATTTT. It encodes CASSPRRTSGGLDTQYF.

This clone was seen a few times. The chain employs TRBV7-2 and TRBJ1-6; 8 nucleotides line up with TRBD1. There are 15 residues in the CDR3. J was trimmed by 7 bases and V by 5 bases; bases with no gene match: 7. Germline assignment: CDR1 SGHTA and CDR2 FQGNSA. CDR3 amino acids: CASSAQTGGNSPLHF. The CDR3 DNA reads TGTGCCAGCAGCGCACAAACAGGGGGAAATTCACCCCTCCACTTT.

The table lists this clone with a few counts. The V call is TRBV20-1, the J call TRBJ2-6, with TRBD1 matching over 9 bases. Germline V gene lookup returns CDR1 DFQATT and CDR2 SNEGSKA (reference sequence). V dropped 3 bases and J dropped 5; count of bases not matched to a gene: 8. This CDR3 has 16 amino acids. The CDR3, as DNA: TGCAGTGCTAGTCCACAGGGGGCGAACTGGGCCAACGTCCTGACTTTC. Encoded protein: CSASPQGANWANVLTF.

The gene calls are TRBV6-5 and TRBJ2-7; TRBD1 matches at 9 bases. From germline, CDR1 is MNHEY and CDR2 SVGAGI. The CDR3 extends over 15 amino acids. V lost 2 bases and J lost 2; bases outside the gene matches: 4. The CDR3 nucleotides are TGTGCCAGCAGTTACGGTGGACAGGGGACCTACGAGCAGTACTTC. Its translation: CASSYGGQGTYEQYF.

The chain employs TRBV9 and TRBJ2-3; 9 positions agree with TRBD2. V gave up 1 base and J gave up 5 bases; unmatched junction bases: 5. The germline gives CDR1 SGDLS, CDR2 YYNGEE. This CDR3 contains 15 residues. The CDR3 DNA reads TGTGCCAGCAGCGTATGGCGGGGGGGCGGAGATACGCAGTATTTT. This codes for CASSVWRGGGDTQYF.

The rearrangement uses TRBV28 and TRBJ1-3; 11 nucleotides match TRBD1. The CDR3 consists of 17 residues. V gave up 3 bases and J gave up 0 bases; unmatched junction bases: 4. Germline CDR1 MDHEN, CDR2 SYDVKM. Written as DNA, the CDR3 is TGTGCCAGCAGTTTCGGGACAGGGGGAAGCTCTGGAAACACCATATATTTT. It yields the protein CASSFGTGGSSGNTIYF.

The CDR3 coding sequence is TGTGCCAGCAGTGAATTCACTTACTATGGCTACACCTTC. Translated, it gives CASSEFTYYGYTF. This chain links TRBV2 with TRBJ1-2; D gene uncertain. The V end was cut by 2 bases, the J end by 3 bases, with 7 bases between. Germline values: CDR1 SNHLY, CDR2 FYNNEI. The CDR3 runs to 13 residues.

CDR3 amino acids: CASSILGLTSEQYF. The CDR3 DNA reads as TGTGCCAGTAGTATTCTAGGTCTTACAAGCGAGCAGTACTTC. The chain combines TRBV19 with TRBJ2-7, with D unclear. Germline CDR1 reads LNHDA; CDR2 reads SQIVND (reference sequence). The germline V and J ends were trimmed by 3 bases and 6 bases, with 15 bases remaining between them. This CDR3 has 14 residues.